The clone carrying this T cell receptor (beta chain) was seen repeatedly, ten times or more. Losses at the gene ends were 3 bases for V and 5 bases for J; bases not matched to a gene: 11. This CDR3 contains 17 residues. The germline V gene has CDR1 ENHRY and CDR2 SYGVKD. TCRdb re-called the 5' RACE reads with MiXCR, one entry per CDR3 protein. The repertoire includes more than 120,000 distinct CDR3 sequences, 7.7% of them detected once, and under 0.95% sits in the top ten. This specimen belongs to a study of T cells after yellow fever vaccination. The sequence was collected from a man between 25 and 39 years old who received the YFV17D yellow fever vaccine. The V and J genes are TRBV10-3 and TRBJ2-1; 9 bases are shared with TRBD2. Specimen: CD4+ T cells sorted from PBMCs, collected 5 days after the yellow fever booster vaccination. Here the CDR3 reads CAISERFGAGGDNEQFF. The CDR3 nucleotides are TGTGCCATCAGTGAAAGGTTCGGGGCGGGAGGGGACAATGAGCAGTTCTTC.